The 26 T cell receptor beta chains reported below all come from one sample, sequenced in a study of T-cell memory formation after mild COVID-19. TCRdb itself ran the 5' RACE reads through MiXCR, one entry per CDR3 protein. Of roughly 480,000 distinct CDR3 sequences in the sample, 20% to 30% are singletons; the top ten hold approximately 12%. Sequenced material: PBMCs or a T cell subset sorted from them (not recorded which). These receptors came from an adult woman who had mild COVID-19 (a few samples of this study predate the infection). Cell type and time point are not known.

This clonotype came up many times. The gene calls are TRBV5-1 and TRBJ2-1, with 10 positions matching TRBD2. This CDR3 region has 16 residues. Germline-derived CDR1 and CDR2 are SGHRS and YFSETQ. V gave up 1 base and J gave up 7 bases; unmatched junction bases: 8. CDR3 residues: CASSLSPSGRSNEQFF. The CDR3 DNA is TGCGCCAGCAGCTTGAGTCCTAGCGGGAGAAGTAATGAGCAGTTCTTC. Using reference TRBV5-1 and TRBJ2-1 for the parts outside the CDR3, the full variable domain is KAGVTQTPRYLIKTRGQQVTLSCSPISGHRSVSWYQQTPGQGLQFLFEYFSETQRNKGNFPGRFSGRQFSNSRSEMNVSTLELGDSALYLCASSLSPSGRSNEQFFGPGTRLTVL.

This chain uses TRBV19 with TRBJ2-2; D not resolved. Looked up from germline, CDR1 is LNHDA and CDR2 is SQIVND (reference sequence). The CDR3 length is 14 residues. V was shortened by 1 base and J by 4 bases, with 7 bases between the two germline ends. The CDR3 protein is CASSIARVTGELFF. The CDR3 DNA reads TGTGCCAGTAGTATAGCTAGGGTCACCGGGGAGCTGTTTTTT.

The chain links TRBV18 to TRBJ2-7, with a possible D match to TRBD1 (6 bases). CDR3 size: 15 residues. The germline CDR1 and CDR2 sequences are KGHSH and LQKENI. V dropped 2 bases and J dropped 4 bases, with 15 bases sitting between them. CDR3 bases: TGTGCCAGCTCACCAGCGATAACAGGGTCATACGAGCAGTACTTC. It translates to CASSPAITGSYEQYF.

V and J are TRBV9 and TRBJ2-2; 8 nucleotides align to TRBD2. CDR1 is SGDLS and CDR2 is YYNGEE in the germline V gene. Trimming removed 3 bases from V and 2 bases from J; junction bases left unmatched: 12. This CDR3 is built from 18 residues. The CDR3 nucleotides read TGTGCCAGCAGCGCCCTGGGACTAGTATTCGAAAACACCGGGGAGCTGTTTTTT. Amino acid sequence: CASSALGLVFENTGELFF.

A few counts support this clonotype. J is TRBJ2-5 and V is TRBV12-3 or TRBV12-4; 9 positions match TRBD2. The CDR3 contains 15 residues. With 6 bases clipped from V and 5 bases from J, the junction kept 10 bases outside the gene matches. The CDR3: CASRRAGGGVETQYF. DNA of the CDR3: TGTGCCAGCAGAAGAGCGGGAGGAGGAGTGGAGACCCAGTACTTC.

This clonotype is medium-sized within its sample. The genes are TRBV6-6 and TRBJ2-3; perhaps TRBD2 as D (7 bases). Germline assignment: CDR1 MNHNY and CDR2 SVGAGI (reference sequence). The V end lost 0 bases, the J end lost 0 bases, and 19 bases lay between the germline ends. There are 19 residues in the CDR3. The CDR3 nucleotides read TGTGCCAGCAGTTACTCCGGGGGGCGCGGCCCCGCTAGCACAGATACGCAGTATTTT. Encoded protein: CASSYSGGRGPASTDTQYF.

The CDR3 DNA is TGTGCCACAAGACTCTTCGGGCAGATCACAGATACGCAGTATTTT. Amino acid sequence: CATRLFGQITDTQYF. The rearrangement joins TRBV28 to TRBJ2-3; D is unclear. The V gene lost 10 bases and the J gene lost 2 bases, with 19 bases spanning the gap. There are 15 residues in the CDR3. The germline gives CDR1 MDHEN, CDR2 SYDVKM.

This chain connects TRBV4-1 to TRBJ1-3, with D possibly TRBD1 on 5 matching bases. The ends were cut back, 7 bases at V and 0 bases at J, with 13 bases in the middle. Germline CDR1 reads MGHRA; CDR2 reads YSYEKL. This CDR3 spans 15 amino acids. CDR3 bases: TGCGCCAGCACCCGGGACCCCAGCTCTGGAAACACCATATATTTT. It encodes CASTRDPSSGNTIYF.

This clonotype has a handful of counts. This chain connects TRBV20-1 to TRBJ1-2, with D uncertain. V lost 0 bases, J lost 0 bases, and 14 bases lay in between. The CDR3 runs 16 residues. Germline CDR1 and CDR2: DFQATT and SNEGSKA (reference sequence). CDR3 sequence: CSARDYASDTNYGYTF. In DNA, the CDR3 is TGCAGTGCTAGAGACTATGCCAGTGACACTAACTATGGCTACACCTTC.

The rearrangement uses TRBV7-9 and TRBJ2-7; D unresolved. The V gene's germline CDR1 is SEHNR and CDR2 FQNEAQ (reference sequence). V gave up 1 base and J gave up 0 bases, with 10 bases separating them. The CDR3 sequence is 15 residues long. The CDR3 nucleotides are TGTGCCAGCAGCTTAGAAGGGCTTGGCTCCTACGAGCAGTACTTC. Its protein product is CASSLEGLGSYEQYF. Based on the CDR3 plus reference TRBV7-9 and TRBJ2-7, the full variable domain is DTGVSQNPRHKITKRGQNVTFRCDPISEHNRLYWYRQTLGQGPEFLTYFQNEAQLEKSRLLSDRFSAERPKGSFSTLEIQRTEQGDSAMYLCASSLEGLGSYEQYFGPGTRLTVT.

V gene TRBV5-1 combines with J gene TRBJ2-3, with D possibly called TRBD1 or TRBD2 (5 bases each). CDR1 and CDR2 (germline): SGHRS, YFSETQ. The CDR3 totals 16 residues. Trimming pared 4 bases from V and 3 bases from J, leaving 18 bases between. CDR3 residues: CASSDGKGRITDTQYF. For the CDR3, the DNA is TGCGCCAGCAGCGATGGGAAGGGGAGAATAACAGATACGCAGTATTTT.

The chain combines TRBV5-1 with TRBJ2-3, with D uncertain. CDR3 length: 16 amino acids. V shed 1 base and J shed 0 bases, with 12 bases lying between them. CDR1 SGHRS and CDR2 YFSETQ come from the germline V gene. The CDR3 DNA reads as TGCGCCAGCAGCTTGACCTTACAGAAGAGCACAGATACGCAGTATTTT. Residues: CASSLTLQKSTDTQYF.

V and J are TRBV7-9 and TRBJ2-5, with unresolved D. V lost 4 bases and J lost 1, with 7 bases in between. Germline V gives CDR1 SEHNR, CDR2 FQNEAQ (reference sequence). The length of the CDR3 is 13 residues. In DNA, the CDR3 is TGTGCCAGCAGCTCTCAGATCCAAGAGACCCAGTACTTC. It codes for CASSSQIQETQYF.

This clonotype was found many times. One junction end does not reproduce the germline sequence, and a read error may be involved. The rearrangement links TRBV12-3 or TRBV12-4 to TRBJ2-3; 9 bases map to TRBD2. CDR3 length: 15 residues. For the CDR3, the DNA is TGTGCCAGCAGCTTAGCGGGGGCAGGGACAGATACGCAGTATTTT. Translation gives CASSLAGAGTDTQYF.

The chain uses TRBV6-6 and TRBJ2-4; D possibly corresponds to TRBD2 (5 bases). Germline V gives CDR1 MNHNY, CDR2 SVGAGI (reference sequence). With 4 bases removed from V and 0 bases from J, the gap between germline ends came to 7 bases. The length of the CDR3 is 14 residues. The chain's CDR3 is CASSSGLAKNIQYF. Here the CDR3 DNA reads TGTGCCAGCAGTTCCGGACTAGCCAAAAACATTCAGTACTTC.

The chain employs TRBV2 and TRBJ2-3; no reliable D call. The CDR3 extends over 14 amino acids. The germline CDR1 and CDR2 sequences are SNHLY and FYNNEI. With 7 bases removed from V and 2 bases from J, the gap between germline ends came to 13 bases. Here the CDR3 DNA reads TGTGCCAGCATTCCCCAACAATACACAGATACGCAGTATTTT. This sequence encodes CASIPQQYTDTQYF.

The chain uses TRBV7-8 and TRBJ2-3, with D possibly TRBD1 on 5 matching bases. Germline assignment: CDR1 SGHVS and CDR2 FQNEAQ. Trimming took off 2 bases at V and 0 bases at J, with 9 bases between the two ends. The length of the CDR3 is 15 residues. The CDR3, as DNA: TGTGCCAGCAGCTTACAGGGTCTAAGCACAGATACGCAGTATTTT. This codes for CASSLQGLSTDTQYF.

The chain recombines TRBV10-3 with TRBJ1-5; no clear D gene. V was cut by 2 bases and J by 3 bases, with 5 bases left in between. CDR3 length equals 13 residues. CDR1 is ENHRY and CDR2 is SYGVKD in the germline V gene. The CDR3 loop reads CAISENDNQPQHF. CDR3 DNA sequence: TGTGCCATCAGTGAGAATGACAATCAGCCCCAGCATTTT.

CDR3 sequence reads: CASPLKEGQETQYF. The CDR3 nucleotides are TGCGCCAGCCCCCTAAAGGAGGGACAAGAGACCCAGTACTTC. The chain combines TRBV23-1 with TRBJ2-5, with a weak D call TRBD2 (6 bases). TRBV23-1 is placed among ORFs of uncertain function. V lost 8 bases to trimming and J lost 2 bases, with 15 bases between them. CDR3 length equals 14 residues.

V is TRBV7-9 and J is TRBJ2-1; 13 bases agree with TRBD2. The CDR3 spans 17 residues. Per germline, CDR1 SEHNR and CDR2 FQNEAQ (reference sequence). V was clipped by 5 bases and J by 4 bases; unmatched bases: 8. DNA for the CDR3: TGTGCCAGCAGCACCCGACTAGCGGGGGGCATGTACAATGAGCAGTTCTTC. It translates to CASSTRLAGGMYNEQFF.

This clonotype was observed a few times. V and J are TRBV7-9 and TRBJ2-1, with 10 bases that match TRBD1. J was trimmed by 2 bases and V by 2 bases; bases with no gene match: 6. The CDR3 extends over 17 amino acids. The germline V gene has CDR1 SEHNR and CDR2 FQNEAQ (reference sequence). CDR3 residues: CASSLKTGTGAYNEQFF. The CDR3 nucleotides are TGTGCCAGCAGCTTAAAAACCGGGACAGGGGCCTACAATGAGCAGTTCTTC.

This clonotype was seen a handful of times. The rearrangement joins TRBV12-3 or TRBV12-4 to TRBJ2-3; TRBD1 or TRBD2 may be the D gene (5 bases each). V shed 5 bases and J shed 1 base, with 13 bases lying between them. The CDR3 runs 15 residues. The CDR3 DNA reads TGTGCCAGCAGTGGAAACGGGGCTCGCACAGATACGCAGTATTTT. Residues: CASSGNGARTDTQYF.

This sequence joins TRBV30 and TRBJ2-3; D unclear. The CDR3 totals 14 residues. V was pared by 3 bases and J by 2 bases, with 12 bases between. Germline V gives CDR1 GTSNPN, CDR2 SVGIG (reference sequence). The CDR3 DNA sequence: TGTGCCTGGAGAGATGTGGGTCACACAGATACGCAGTATTTT. This encodes CAWRDVGHTDTQYF.

In this sample, this clonotype turned up a few times. V and J are TRBV28 and TRBJ2-7; TRBD2 matches at 10 bases. After removal of 4 bases from V and 0 bases from J, the junction contained 12 bases not matched to a gene. Germline CDR1 MDHEN, CDR2 SYDVKM. The CDR3 loop spans 18 amino acids. CDR3: CASSSPRTSSGSSYEQYF. CDR3 in DNA: TGTGCCAGCAGTTCCCCACGAACTTCTAGCGGGAGCTCCTACGAGCAGTACTTC.

This sequence joins TRBV19 and TRBJ1-5; D not certain. The V end lost 4 bases, the J end lost 6 bases, and 13 bases lay between the germline ends. This CDR3 is built from 14 residues. Germline V gene data show CDR1 as LNHDA and CDR2 as SQIVND (reference sequence). The CDR3, as DNA: TGTGCCAGTAGTACGCTTGTGAGGGTTCAGCCCCAGCATTTT. This encodes CASSTLVRVQPQHF.

The J gene is TRBJ2-1, the V gene TRBV5-6; TRBD2 agrees at 11 bases. Germline-derived CDR1 and CDR2 are SGHDT and YYEEEE. Germline trimming cut 6 bases from V and 5 bases from J; bases unmatched to any gene: 1. The CDR3 covers 13 residues. CDR3 in amino acids: CASKGLADNEQFF. The CDR3 DNA sequence: TGTGCCAGCAAGGGACTAGCGGACAATGAGCAGTTCTTC.